These 29 T cell receptor beta chains were all obtained from the same sample, sequenced in a study of blood T cells in healthy people across ages. Alongside a J-beta primer mix, a sample-barcoded 5' primer served in a second PCR lasting roughly 7 to 11 cycles. TCRdb reprocessed the 5' RACE reads with MiXCR, giving one entry per CDR3 protein. The table records about 830,000 distinct CDR3 sequences, around 62% of them present only once. Sequenced material: blood. The origin of the receptors is a man aged 25 to 40 in good health.

The gene calls are TRBV25-1 and TRBJ2-1; TRBD2 matches 16 bases. This CDR3 has 17 amino acids. V was pared by 6 bases and J by 10 bases, with 12 bases of the junction left unmatched. Per germline, CDR1 MGHDK and CDR2 SYGVNS. As DNA, the CDR3 is TGTGCCAGCAGCCCACTCCCACCGGGACTAGCGGGGGGGGAGCAGTTCTTC. Encoded protein: CASSPLPPGLAGGEQFF.

V and J are TRBV7-2 and TRBJ2-4; no clear D. The last part of the DNA fits TRBJ2-7 better; the J call may be wrong. The CDR3 is made up of 14 amino acids. The V gene's germline CDR1 is SGHTA and CDR2 FQGNSA. Here the CDR3 DNA reads TGTGCCAGCGGCCGTACCCAAAGCTCCTACGAGCAGTACTTC. This encodes CASGRTQSSYEQYF.

The chain uses TRBV12-3 or TRBV12-4 and TRBJ2-3, with 11 bases identical to TRBD2. The CDR3 totals 15 residues. The ends lost 5 bases at V and 2 bases at J; junction bases unmatched: 3. The CDR3, as DNA: TGTGCCAGCAGTCCTAGCGGGGGGACCACAGATACGCAGTATTTT. It codes for CASSPSGGTTDTQYF.

CDR3 DNA: TGTGCCATCAGGTCCGGGACTAGCGGCTCCTACGAGCAGTACTTC. Its translation: CAIRSGTSGSYEQYF. V is TRBV10-3 and J is TRBJ2-7; 11 bases agree with TRBD2. This CDR3 region has 15 residues. CDR1 is ENHRY, CDR2 SYGVKD, per germline. Trimming at V came to 6 bases and at J to 0 bases, leaving 4 bases not matched to a gene.

This chain uses TRBV29-1 with TRBJ1-2; no clear D. CDR3 length: 14 amino acids. Germline V gives CDR1 SQVTM, CDR2 ANQGSEA. V lost 0 bases and J 2 bases, leaving 10 bases between the germline ends. CDR3 sequence (DNA): TGCAGCGTTGAAGATCCAGGCGCAAACTATGGCTACACCTTC. Its translation is CSVEDPGANYGYTF.

This clonotype was observed a single time. The rearrangement uses TRBV6-6 and TRBJ2-3; D remains ambiguous. CDR1 is MNHNY and CDR2 is SVGAGI in the germline V gene (reference sequence). The CDR3 runs to 14 residues. Trimming cost V 2 bases and J 3 bases, with 9 bases left between them. The CDR3 reads CASSYPLRTDTQYF. CDR3 nucleotides: TGTGCCAGCAGTTACCCCTTGAGAACAGATACGCAGTATTTT.

DNA for the CDR3: TGCGCCAGCAGCCGTGTCGGAAATGGGGCCAACGTCCTGACTTTC. Its translation: CASSRVGNGANVLTF. V gene TRBV5-1 combines with J gene TRBJ2-6; D ambiguous. The CDR3 consists of 15 residues. V gave up 4 bases and J gave up 3 bases, with 11 bases separating them. Germline CDR1 SGHRS, CDR2 YFSETQ.

The gene calls are TRBV10-3 and TRBJ1-2; the D is unclear. Germline CDR1 reads ENHRY; CDR2 reads SYGVKD. The CDR3 has 12 residues. V lost 11 bases to trimming and J lost 3 bases, with 13 bases between them. The CDR3 DNA sequence: TGTGCCCTAAAAAAAGAAGACTATGGCTACACCTTC. Translation gives CALKKEDYGYTF.

This clonotype was picked up a small number of times. This chain connects TRBV20-1 to TRBJ2-1; no firm D call. V was pared by 6 bases and J by 3 bases, with 9 bases between. CDR1 is DFQATT, CDR2 SNEGSKA, per germline (reference sequence). The CDR3 contains 12 residues. The CDR3 coding sequence is TGCAGTGCCCTTAGACTCTACAATGAGCAGTTCTTC. Protein: CSALRLYNEQFF.

This clonotype was observed once. This chain connects TRBV11-1 to TRBJ1-1; D gene uncertain. Germline values: CDR1 SGHAT, CDR2 FQDESV (reference sequence). Trimming shortened V by 3 bases and J by 0 bases, and 11 bases separated the two germline ends. The CDR3 spans 15 residues. CDR3 region: CASSFRGQLNTEAFF. The CDR3 nucleotides are TGTGCCAGCAGCTTTAGAGGGCAACTGAACACTGAAGCTTTCTTT.

This clonotype was seen more than once but under ten times. This chain connects TRBV4-3 to TRBJ2-7, with TRBD2 identical over 9 bases. Germline values: CDR1 LGHNA, CDR2 YSLEER. Trimming cost V 5 bases and J 2 bases; bases outside gene matches: 4. CDR3 size: 14 residues. CDR3 sequence reads: CASSTVAGAYEQYF. The CDR3 DNA follows: TGCGCCAGCAGCACCGTAGCGGGGGCCTACGAGCAGTACTTC.

CDR3 DNA sequence: TGTGCCAGCTCTCACAACCAAGGCACAGAGAAGTTAGCCAAAAACATTCAGTACTTC. Amino acid sequence: CASSHNQGTEKLAKNIQYF. This chain links TRBV18 with TRBJ2-4; D not certain. Per the germline V gene, CDR1 is KGHSH and CDR2 is LQKENI. The V gene lost 6 bases and the J gene lost 0 bases, with 24 bases spanning the gap. This CDR3 region has 19 residues.

This clonotype was detected only a few times. The chain joins TRBV20-1 to TRBJ2-7; D may be TRBD2 (5 bases). V was clipped by 3 bases and J by 0 bases, with 12 bases between them. Germline CDR1 reads DFQATT; CDR2 reads SNEGSKA (reference sequence). The CDR3 spans 14 residues. The CDR3 DNA follows: TGCAGTGCTAGCTCAACGGGGAGCTCCTACGAGCAGTACTTC. Protein sequence: CSASSTGSSYEQYF.

In DNA form, the CDR3 reads TGCGCCAGCAGCCAAGATCCGGGACCTAACTATGGCTACACCTTC. Translating it yields CASSQDPGPNYGYTF. This chain uses TRBV4-3 with TRBJ1-2, with D perhaps TRBD1 (5 bases). The V gene lost 0 bases and the J gene lost 0 bases, with 8 bases spanning the gap. The CDR3 runs to 15 residues. Germline values: CDR1 LGHNA, CDR2 YSLEER.

The chain links TRBV27 to TRBJ2-1, with a tentative D call TRBD1 (6 bases). CDR1 MNHEY and CDR2 SMNVEV come from the germline V gene (reference sequence). The CDR3 covers 13 residues. The germline V and J ends were trimmed by 3 bases and 8 bases, with 11 bases remaining between them. The CDR3 DNA sequence: TGTGCCAGCAGTTTTCACAGGGCCCATGAGCAGTTCTTC. It translates to CASSFHRAHEQFF.

The J gene is TRBJ2-1, the V gene TRBV7-9; the D is unclear. V lost 5 bases and J lost 9, with 14 bases in between. Germline CDR1 is SEHNR and CDR2 is FQNEAQ (reference sequence). CDR3 length equals 13 residues. CDR3 loop: CASSPSAVAEQFF. The CDR3 nucleotides are TGTGCCAGCAGCCCCAGTGCAGTTGCTGAGCAGTTCTTC. Together with reference TRBV7-9 and TRBJ2-1, the CDR3 gives the full variable domain: DTGVSQNPRHKITKRGQNVTFRCDPISEHNRLYWYRQTLGQGPEFLTYFQNEAQLEKSRLLSDRFSAERPKGSFSTLEIQRTEQGDSAMYLCASSPSAVAEQFFGPGTRLTVL.

CDR3 sequence: CSAPDRVRDTQYF. The CDR3 bases are TGCAGTGCCCCGGACAGGGTGAGGGATACGCAGTATTTT. The chain uses TRBV20-1 and TRBJ2-3; 8 bases fit TRBD1. The CDR3 covers 13 residues. Trimming at V came to 6 bases and at J to 6 bases, leaving 8 bases not matched to a gene. Germline CDR1 DFQATT, CDR2 SNEGSKA (reference sequence).

DNA for the CDR3: TGTGCCAGCAGCTTAGCGAGCAAAAACTATGGCTACACCTTC. Amino acid sequence: CASSLASKNYGYTF. The V and J genes are TRBV7-2 and TRBJ1-2; D uncertain. The CDR3 totals 14 residues. V lost 0 bases, J lost 2 bases, and 7 bases lay in between. The germline gives CDR1 SGHTA, CDR2 FQGNSA.

This clonotype has only a few counts. The V gene is TRBV28, the J gene TRBJ2-7; D gene ambiguous. V was shortened by 2 bases and J by 2 bases, with 10 bases between the two germline ends. This CDR3 spans 14 amino acids. Germline V gene data show CDR1 as MDHEN and CDR2 as SYDVKM. CDR3 sequence: CASSLRAGTYEQYF. The CDR3 region has the DNA TGTGCCAGCAGTTTAAGGGCAGGAACCTACGAGCAGTACTTC.

The chain uses TRBV29-1 and TRBJ2-7, with 9 bases matching TRBD1. V was clipped by 2 bases and J by 2 bases; unmatched bases: 4. Germline V CDR1 and CDR2: SQVTM, ANQGSEA. This CDR3 has 14 residues. The CDR3: CSVELRDRAYEQYF. CDR3 sequence (DNA): TGCAGCGTTGAATTACGGGACAGGGCCTACGAGCAGTACTTC.

V usage is TRBV9 and J usage is TRBJ2-1; the D gene is possibly TRBD2 (6 bases). Germline V gene lookup returns CDR1 SGDLS and CDR2 YYNGEE. Trimming removed 3 bases at V and 9 bases at J, with 16 bases between. The CDR3 spans 14 residues. The CDR3 DNA reads TGTGCCAGCAGCGCCGGGACTGGGGCCGGTGAGCAGTTCTTC. Translation: CASSAGTGAGEQFF.

J is TRBJ1-2 and V is TRBV5-1; D is unresolved. Germline lookup yields CDR1 SGHRS and CDR2 YFSETQ. Trimming removed 6 bases at V and 0 bases at J, with 15 bases between. The CDR3 contains 15 residues. The CDR3 protein is CASTYNYGTNYGYTF. DNA of the CDR3: TGCGCCAGCACCTATAACTACGGGACTAACTATGGCTACACCTTC.

The genes are TRBV9 and TRBJ1-1; D is uncertain. The ends were cut back, 4 bases at V and 4 bases at J, with 17 bases in the middle. Germline CDR1 reads SGDLS; CDR2 reads YYNGEE. This CDR3 is 15 amino acids long. CDR3: CASSLPESEGTEAFF. The CDR3 region has the DNA TGTGCCAGCAGCCTTCCCGAGTCCGAAGGCACTGAAGCTTTCTTT.

This clonotype was recorded once. V and J are TRBV7-2 and TRBJ2-1; D possibly corresponds to TRBD1 (5 bases). The CDR3 covers 15 residues. V dropped 3 bases and J dropped 12 bases, with 21 bases sitting between them. Germline loops: CDR1 SGHTA, CDR2 FQGNSA. The CDR3 nucleotides are TGTGCCAGCAGCTTCGACAGTGCTGGGAATCTTGGGCAGTTCTTC. This translates into CASSFDSAGNLGQFF.

This sequence joins TRBV20-1 and TRBJ2-7; D ambiguous. Germline-derived CDR1 and CDR2 are DFQATT and SNEGSKA (reference sequence). The length of the CDR3 is 14 residues. The V end lost 2 bases, the J end lost 1 base, and 12 bases lay between the germline ends. The CDR3 nucleotides are TGCAGTGCTAGAAGGAGCGTCGCATCCTACGAGCAGTACTTC. It codes for CSARRSVASYEQYF.

About this clonotype itself: A much larger clone sits a single nucleotide away, making a read error possible. Here the CDR3 DNA reads TGTGCCAGCAGTGCGGTTAGAGTGCAGTACTTC. It codes for CASSAVRVQYF. The chain combines TRBV2 with TRBJ2-5; D remains unclear. Germline V CDR1 and CDR2: SNHLY, FYNNEI. V dropped 4 bases and J dropped 11 bases, with 11 bases sitting between them. This CDR3 is 11 amino acids long. The full variable domain, in which reference TRBV2 and TRBJ2-5 provide the parts outside the CDR3, is EPEVTQTPSHQVTQMGQEVILRCVPISNHLYFYWYRQILGQKVEFLVSFYNNEISEKSEIFDDQFSVERPDGSNFTLKIRSTKLEDSAMYFCASSAVRVQYFGPGTRLLVL.

This clonotype came up once. The rearrangement joins TRBV27 to TRBJ1-1, with D perhaps matching TRBD1 (5 bases). V dropped 6 bases and J dropped 3 bases, with 17 bases sitting between them. The CDR3 has 15 amino acids. Looked up from germline, CDR1 is MNHEY and CDR2 is SMNVEV (reference sequence). This CDR3 reads CASRSRGLGDTEAFF. CDR3 nucleotides: TGTGCCAGCAGGTCCCGAGGATTAGGGGACACTGAAGCTTTCTTT.

The table lists this clonotype with a count of one. The chain is built from TRBV4-3 and TRBJ2-7; 9 bases are a match to TRBD2. Per germline, CDR1 LGHNA and CDR2 YSLEER. CDR3 length equals 15 residues. V gave up 2 bases and J gave up 0 bases; unmatched junction bases: 2. For the CDR3, the DNA is TGCGCCAGCAGCCAAATAGCGGGGGCCTCCTACGAGCAGTACTTC. The encoded protein is CASSQIAGASYEQYF.

The genes are TRBV29-1 and TRBJ2-3, with 7 bases fitting TRBD1. V lost 7 bases, J lost 3 bases, and 10 bases stayed unmatched. This CDR3 is 14 amino acids long. The V gene's germline CDR1 is SQVTM and CDR2 ANQGSEA. This CDR3 reads CSANTGVRTDTQYF. In nucleotides, the CDR3 is TGCAGCGCCAACACAGGGGTGAGAACAGATACGCAGTATTTT.